Included here is one TCR beta chain sequence, with context. The antigen remains undetermined. At one of its ends the junction is not consistent with the germline gene, which may arise from a read error. These data come from a study of cytomegalovirus exposure and HLA in healthy donors. Study observations and caveats: Based on reports, TCR beta sequences accurately predicted HLA-A and HLA-B alleles for most subjects.

Donors in the study were healthy people who gave bone marrow. Germline CDR1 and CDR2: SGHRS and YFSETQ. This CDR3 comprises 14 residues. The PCR had 60 Vbeta and 13 Jbeta primers. The assay was immunoSEQ multiplex PCR, and TCRdb's table has in-frame clones only and misses some. The data contain approximately 73,000 clones, 60% to 80% of them singletons. The chain has TRBV5-1 and TRBJ1-1; 7 bases line up with TRBD1. The sequence was collected from a woman between 40 and 55 years old in good health and CMV-seropositive. Sequencing was performed on PBMCs. This chain's CDR3 is CASSPDDRAGNTAF. The CDR3 DNA reads TGCGCCAGCAGCCCAGACGACAGGGCTGGAAACACGGCTTTT.